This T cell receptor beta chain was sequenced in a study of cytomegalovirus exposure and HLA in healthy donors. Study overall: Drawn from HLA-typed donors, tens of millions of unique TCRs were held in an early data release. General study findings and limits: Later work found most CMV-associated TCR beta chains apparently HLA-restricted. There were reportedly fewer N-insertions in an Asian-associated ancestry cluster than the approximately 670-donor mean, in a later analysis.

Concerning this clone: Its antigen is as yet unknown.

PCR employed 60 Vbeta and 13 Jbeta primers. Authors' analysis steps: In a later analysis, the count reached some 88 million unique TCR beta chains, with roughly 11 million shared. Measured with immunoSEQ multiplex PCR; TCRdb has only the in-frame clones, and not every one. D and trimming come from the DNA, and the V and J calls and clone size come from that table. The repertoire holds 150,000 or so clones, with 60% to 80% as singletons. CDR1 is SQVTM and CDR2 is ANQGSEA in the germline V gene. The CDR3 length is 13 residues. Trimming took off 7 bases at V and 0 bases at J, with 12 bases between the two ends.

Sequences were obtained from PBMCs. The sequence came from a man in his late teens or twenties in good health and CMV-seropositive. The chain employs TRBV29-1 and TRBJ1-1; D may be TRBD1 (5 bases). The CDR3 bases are TGCAGCGCAAGACAGATCTTGAACACTGAAGCTTTCTTT. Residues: CSARQILNTEAFF.